This T cell receptor (beta chain) was captured by sequencing in a study of T cell responses to AZD1222 COVID-19 vaccine. Data came from immunoSEQ multiplex PCR; TCRdb stores just in-frame clones and leaves some out. Among over 150,000 clones listed, under 95% were seen once. The CDR3 covers 14 residues. Per germline, CDR1 MNHEY and CDR2 SVGAGI. Trimming took 6 bases from V and 5 from J, leaving 14 bases between them. This sequence joins TRBV6-5 and TRBJ1-5; TRBD1 might be the D (5 bases). This specimen was peripheral blood, taken on day 0 of MenACWY control vaccination. The clonotype comes from an adult in good health. For the CDR3, the DNA is TGTGCCAGCAGCCCCGGGACTAGAGATCAGCCCCAGCATTTT. Protein sequence: CASSPGTRDQPQHF.